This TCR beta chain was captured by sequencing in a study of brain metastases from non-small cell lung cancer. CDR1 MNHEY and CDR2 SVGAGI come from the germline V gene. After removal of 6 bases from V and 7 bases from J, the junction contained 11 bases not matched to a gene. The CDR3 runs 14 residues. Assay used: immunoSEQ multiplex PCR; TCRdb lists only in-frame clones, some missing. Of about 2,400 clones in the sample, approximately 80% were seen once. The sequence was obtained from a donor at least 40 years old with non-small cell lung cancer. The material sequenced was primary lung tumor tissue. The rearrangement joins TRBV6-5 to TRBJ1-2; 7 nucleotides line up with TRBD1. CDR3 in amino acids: CASSIDRVLSGYTF. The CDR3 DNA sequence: TGTGCCAGCAGCATCGACAGGGTCTTGAGTGGCTACACCTTC.